Listed below are T cell receptor beta chains from one sample, sequenced in a study of blood T cell repertoires in COVID-19. Method: immunoSEQ multiplex PCR; TCRdb's copy keeps in-frame clones and lacks some. This repertoire shows some 320,000 clones, around 85% found once; its top ten account for 1.5% to 2%. Material: PBMCs or T cells enriched from blood (not recorded which). All receptors come from a woman aged 30 to 39 who had been exposed to COVID-19. Both conserved end residues are part of each CDR3. Fields, in order: V gene, J gene, clone size, D gene, CDR3 protein, CDR3 DNA. D genes are given only for firm matches. Clone size, where shown, is once, few, many, or a class for clones that have expanded.

v_call: TRBV25-1; j_call: TRBJ1-5; clone_size: -; d_call: -; cdr3_aa: CASSDSRVYQPQHF; cdr3_nt: TGTGCCAGCAGTGATAGCAGGGTCTATCAGCCCCAGCATTTT
v_call: TRBV11-2; j_call: TRBJ2-5; clone_size: -; d_call: TRBD2; cdr3_aa: CASTLAGGLETQYF; cdr3_nt: TGTGCCAGCACCCTAGCGGGGGGGCTTGAGACCCAGTACTTC
v_call: TRBV7-9; j_call: TRBJ2-7; clone_size: -; d_call: -; cdr3_aa: CASSYRLVAEQYF; cdr3_nt: TGTGCCAGCAGCTACCGACTAGTCGCGGAGCAGTACTTC
v_call: TRBV19; j_call: TRBJ2-2; clone_size: -; d_call: -; cdr3_aa: CASSSTREDTGELFF; cdr3_nt: TGTGCCAGTAGTAGTACCAGGGAAGACACCGGGGAGCTGTTTTTT
v_call: TRBV10-3; j_call: TRBJ2-3; clone_size: -; d_call: -; cdr3_aa: CAISDRDTDTQYF; cdr3_nt: TGTGCCATCAGTGACCGGGACACAGATACGCAGTATTTT
v_call: TRBV5-1; j_call: TRBJ1-4; clone_size: once; d_call: -; cdr3_aa: CASSLQAATNEKLFF; cdr3_nt: TGCGCCAGCAGCTTACAGGCTGCAACTAATGAAAAACTGTTTTTT
v_call: TRBV4-3; j_call: TRBJ2-2; clone_size: once; d_call: TRBD2; cdr3_aa: CASSHPRTSGGSGELFF; cdr3_nt: TGCGCCAGCAGCCACCCCCGGACTAGCGGGGGGTCCGGGGAGCTGTTTTTT
v_call: TRBV5-4; j_call: TRBJ1-1; clone_size: -; d_call: TRBD1; cdr3_aa: CASRVTGGANTEAFF; cdr3_nt: TGTGCCAGCAGAGTTACAGGGGGTGCGAACACTGAAGCTTTCTTT
v_call: TRBV19; j_call: TRBJ2-5; clone_size: once; d_call: -; cdr3_aa: CASGGQETQYF; cdr3_nt: TGTGCCAGCGGGGGTCAAGAGACCCAGTACTTC
v_call: TRBV15; j_call: TRBJ1-1; clone_size: -; d_call: -; cdr3_aa: CATSTQRDTEAFF; cdr3_nt: TGTGCCACCAGCACACAGAGGGACACTGAAGCTTTCTTT
v_call: TRBV7-9; j_call: TRBJ2-3; clone_size: -; d_call: TRBD2; cdr3_aa: CASSLDLAGRTDTQYF; cdr3_nt: TGTGCCAGCAGCTTAGATCTAGCGGGCCGCACAGATACGCAGTATTTT
v_call: TRBV5-6; j_call: TRBJ1-2; clone_size: -; d_call: -; cdr3_aa: CASSLKTGRNGYTF; cdr3_nt: TGTGCCAGCAGCTTGAAAACAGGGAGAAATGGCTACACCTTC
v_call: TRBV11-2; j_call: TRBJ2-7; clone_size: -; d_call: -; cdr3_aa: CASRSAGDEQYF; cdr3_nt: TGTGCCAGCAGATCCGCAGGGGACGAGCAGTACTTC
v_call: TRBV28; j_call: TRBJ1-2; clone_size: -; d_call: -; cdr3_aa: CASSFGTGGGYTF; cdr3_nt: TGTGCCAGCAGTTTTGGTACCGGGGGAGGCTACACCTTC